The entry below gives a single T cell receptor beta chain sequence along with its context. The antigen is undetermined. The sample originates from a study of identifying expanded T cells in peripheral blood. Study-level points and caveats: Over about two and four weeks, about 15 and 18 clones changed, versus approximately 1.2 between replicates.

The ends lost 3 bases at V and 6 bases at J; junction bases unmatched: 5. There are 13 residues in the CDR3. Germline V gene lookup returns CDR1 SGHRS and CDR2 YFSETQ. Measured with immunoSEQ multiplex PCR; TCRdb has only the in-frame clones, and not every one. The data contain 75,000 to 95,000 clones, around 83% of them singletons. V gene TRBV5-1 combines with J gene TRBJ2-7, with 8 bases lining up with TRBD1. The sample consisted of blood. This clonotype was sampled from a person aged 18-70 years in good health. DNA for the CDR3: TGCGCCAGCAGCTGGGCGGACAGGGTCGAGCAGTACTTC. Its translation: CASSWADRVEQYF.